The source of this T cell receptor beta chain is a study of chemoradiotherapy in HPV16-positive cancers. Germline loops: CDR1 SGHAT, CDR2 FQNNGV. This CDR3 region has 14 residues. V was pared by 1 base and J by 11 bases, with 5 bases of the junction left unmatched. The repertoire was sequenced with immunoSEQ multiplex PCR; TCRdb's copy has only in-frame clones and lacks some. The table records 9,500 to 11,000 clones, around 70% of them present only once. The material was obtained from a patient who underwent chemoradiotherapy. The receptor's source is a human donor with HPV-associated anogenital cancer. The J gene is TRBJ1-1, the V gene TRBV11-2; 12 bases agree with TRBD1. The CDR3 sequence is CASSLGGTGGAAFF. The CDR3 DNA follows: TGTGCCAGCAGCTTAGGCGGGACAGGGGGCGCGGCTTTCTTT. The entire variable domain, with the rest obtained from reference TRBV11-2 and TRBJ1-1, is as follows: EAGVAQSPRYKIIEKRQSVAFWCNPISGHATLYWYQQILGQGPKLLIQFQNNGVVDDSQLPKDRFSAERLKGVDSTLKIQPAKLEDSAVYLCASSLGGTGGAAFFGQGTRLTVV.